This entry features one T cell receptor (beta chain) sequence. Its antigen is not identified. At the DNA level, this CDR3 is encoded by other sequences in the same sample as well. The data stem from a study of T cell clones after liver transplantation. The table came from immunoSEQ multiplex PCR; TCRdb's copy has only in-frame clones and leaves some out. The profile shows roughly 100,000 clones, 82% of them singletons. This CDR3 is built from 12 residues. Germline CDR1 is MNHEY and CDR2 is SVGAGI. V dropped 6 bases and J dropped 7 bases, with 12 bases sitting between them. Broader study findings: Post-transplant, graft-donor-reactive CD4 TCRbeta sequences in blood dropped significantly in 5 of 8 subjects.

This chain uses TRBV6-5 with TRBJ2-5; D is undetermined. Sequences were derived from CD4+ T cells from blood, sampled before liver transplant. This TCR was sampled from a human donor who received a liver transplant. This chain's CDR3 is CASSPLGGTQYF. CDR3 nucleotides: TGTGCCAGCAGCCCCCTAGGTGGGACCCAGTACTTC.